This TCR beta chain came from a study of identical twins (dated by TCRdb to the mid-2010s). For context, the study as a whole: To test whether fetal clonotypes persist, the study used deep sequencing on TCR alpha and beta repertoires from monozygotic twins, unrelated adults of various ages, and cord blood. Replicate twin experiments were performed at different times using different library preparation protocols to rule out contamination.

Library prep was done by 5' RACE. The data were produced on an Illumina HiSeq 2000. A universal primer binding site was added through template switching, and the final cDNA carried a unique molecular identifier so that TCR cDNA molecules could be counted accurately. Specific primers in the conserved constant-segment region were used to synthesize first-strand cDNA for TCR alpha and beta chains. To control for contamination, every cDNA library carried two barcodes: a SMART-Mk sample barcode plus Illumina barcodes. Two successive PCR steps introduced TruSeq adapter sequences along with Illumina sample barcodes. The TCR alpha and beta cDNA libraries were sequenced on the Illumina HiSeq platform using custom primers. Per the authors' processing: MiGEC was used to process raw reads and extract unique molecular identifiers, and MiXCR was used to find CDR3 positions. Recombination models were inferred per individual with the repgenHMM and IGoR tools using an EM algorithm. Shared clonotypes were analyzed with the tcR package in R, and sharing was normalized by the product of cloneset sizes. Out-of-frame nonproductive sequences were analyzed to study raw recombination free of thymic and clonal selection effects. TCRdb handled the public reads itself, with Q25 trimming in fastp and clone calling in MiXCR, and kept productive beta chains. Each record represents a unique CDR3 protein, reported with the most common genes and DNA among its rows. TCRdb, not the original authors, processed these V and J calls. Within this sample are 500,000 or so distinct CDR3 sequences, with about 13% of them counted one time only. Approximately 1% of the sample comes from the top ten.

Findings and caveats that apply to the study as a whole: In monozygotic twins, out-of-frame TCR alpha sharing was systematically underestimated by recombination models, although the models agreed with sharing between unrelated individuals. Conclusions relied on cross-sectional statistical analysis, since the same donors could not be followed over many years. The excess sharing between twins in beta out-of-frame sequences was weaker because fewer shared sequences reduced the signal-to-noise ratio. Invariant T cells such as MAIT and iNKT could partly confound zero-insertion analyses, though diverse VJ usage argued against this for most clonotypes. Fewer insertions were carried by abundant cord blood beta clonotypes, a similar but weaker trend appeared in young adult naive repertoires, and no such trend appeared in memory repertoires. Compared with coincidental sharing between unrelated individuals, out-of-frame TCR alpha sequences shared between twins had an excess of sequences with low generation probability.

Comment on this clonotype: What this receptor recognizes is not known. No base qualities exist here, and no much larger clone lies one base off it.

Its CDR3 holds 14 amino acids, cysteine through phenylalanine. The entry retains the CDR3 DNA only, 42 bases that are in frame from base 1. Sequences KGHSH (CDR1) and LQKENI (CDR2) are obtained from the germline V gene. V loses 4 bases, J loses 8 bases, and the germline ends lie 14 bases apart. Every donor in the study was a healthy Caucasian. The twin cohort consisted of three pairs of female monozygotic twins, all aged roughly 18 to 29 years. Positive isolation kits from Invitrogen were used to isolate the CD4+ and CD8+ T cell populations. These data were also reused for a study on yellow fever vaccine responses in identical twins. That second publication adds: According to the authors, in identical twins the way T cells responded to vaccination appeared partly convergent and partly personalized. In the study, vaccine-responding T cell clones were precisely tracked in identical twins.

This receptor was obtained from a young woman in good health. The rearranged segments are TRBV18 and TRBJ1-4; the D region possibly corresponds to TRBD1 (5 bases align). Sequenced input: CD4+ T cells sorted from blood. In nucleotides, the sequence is TGTGCCAGCTCACAAACAGGCGCAGGGGAAAAACTGTTTTTT. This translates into CASSQTGAGEKLFF.